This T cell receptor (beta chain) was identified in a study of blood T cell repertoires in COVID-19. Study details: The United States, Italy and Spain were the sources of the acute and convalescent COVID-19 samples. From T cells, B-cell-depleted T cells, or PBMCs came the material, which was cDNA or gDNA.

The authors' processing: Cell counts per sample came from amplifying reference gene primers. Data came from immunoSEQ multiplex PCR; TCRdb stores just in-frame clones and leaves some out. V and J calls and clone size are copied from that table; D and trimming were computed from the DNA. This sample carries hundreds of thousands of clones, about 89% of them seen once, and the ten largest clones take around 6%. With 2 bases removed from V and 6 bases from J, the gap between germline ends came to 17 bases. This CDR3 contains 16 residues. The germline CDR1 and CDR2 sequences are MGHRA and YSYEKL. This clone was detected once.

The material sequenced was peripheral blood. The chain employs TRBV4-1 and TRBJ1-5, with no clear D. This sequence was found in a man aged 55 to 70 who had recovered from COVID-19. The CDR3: CASSQRSSPTFQPQHF. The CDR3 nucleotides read TGCGCCAGCAGCCAAAGGAGCTCCCCAACCTTTCAGCCCCAGCATTTT.